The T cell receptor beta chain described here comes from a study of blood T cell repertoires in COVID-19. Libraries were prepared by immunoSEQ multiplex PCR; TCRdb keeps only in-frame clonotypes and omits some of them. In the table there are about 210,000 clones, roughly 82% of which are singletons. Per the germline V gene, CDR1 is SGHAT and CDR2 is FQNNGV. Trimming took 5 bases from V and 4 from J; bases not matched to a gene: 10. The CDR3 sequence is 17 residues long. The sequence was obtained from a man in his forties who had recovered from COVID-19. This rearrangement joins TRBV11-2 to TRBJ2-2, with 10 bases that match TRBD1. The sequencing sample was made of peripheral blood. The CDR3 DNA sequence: TGTGCCAGCAGCCCACAAAAGGGGACAGGGGCCACCGGGGAGCTGTTTTTT. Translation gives CASSPQKGTGATGELFF.